The T cell receptor beta chain described here comes from a study of blood T cells in healthy people across ages. Study-wide findings and caveats: The study regarded diversity estimates from one million T cells as underestimates. Because donor CMV status was unknown, expanded clonotype changes were possibly confounded.

The CDR3 is 16 amino acids. The germline V gene encodes CDR1 PRHDT and CDR2 FYEKMQ (reference sequence). V shed 3 bases and J shed 13 bases, with 25 bases lying between them. Together with a sample-barcoded 5' primer, a J-beta primer mix was included in a second PCR lasting about 6 to 11 cycles. MiXCR, run by TCRdb on the 5' RACE reads, gives a single entry per CDR3 protein. The sample carries around 2 million distinct CDR3 sequences, roughly two fifths recorded once. Sample donors were healthy Caucasian individuals that came from Russia, aged roughly 6 to 100. Per-sample PBMC isolation yielded at least 6 million cells. This clonotype showed up just a few times. The antigen is unknown.

The clonotype was recovered from a human donor in good health. Specimen: blood. The chain carries TRBV13 and TRBJ2-4; a possible D gene is TRBD2 (5 bases). DNA for the CDR3: TGTGCCAGCAGCTTTAACGGGCCCTCGCTGAACGGGGAGCAGTACTTC. Encoded protein: CASSFNGPSLNGEQYF.